This T cell receptor (beta chain) stems from a study of beta chain features in type 1 diabetes. Since all of the isolated RNA was reverse transcribed, expressed TCRB transcripts were what got sequenced. Clones were sequenced by immunoSEQ multiplex PCR, and TCRdb holds only the in-frame ones, with some missing. The repertoire holds roughly 250,000 clones, with over 7.5% as singletons. The specimen was naive CD4+ T cells from blood. This clonotype originated in a woman between 18 and 30 years old in good health.

CDR3 region: CASRLTGISGNTIYF. The CDR3 DNA is TGTGCCAGCAGACTGACAGGCATCTCTGGAAACACCATATATTTT. The chain carries TRBV6-6 and TRBJ1-3; tentative D call: TRBD1 (6 bases). The CDR3 extends over 15 amino acids. Trimming pared 6 bases from V and 0 bases from J, leaving 12 bases between. The germline CDR1 and CDR2 sequences are MNHNY and SVGAGI (reference sequence).